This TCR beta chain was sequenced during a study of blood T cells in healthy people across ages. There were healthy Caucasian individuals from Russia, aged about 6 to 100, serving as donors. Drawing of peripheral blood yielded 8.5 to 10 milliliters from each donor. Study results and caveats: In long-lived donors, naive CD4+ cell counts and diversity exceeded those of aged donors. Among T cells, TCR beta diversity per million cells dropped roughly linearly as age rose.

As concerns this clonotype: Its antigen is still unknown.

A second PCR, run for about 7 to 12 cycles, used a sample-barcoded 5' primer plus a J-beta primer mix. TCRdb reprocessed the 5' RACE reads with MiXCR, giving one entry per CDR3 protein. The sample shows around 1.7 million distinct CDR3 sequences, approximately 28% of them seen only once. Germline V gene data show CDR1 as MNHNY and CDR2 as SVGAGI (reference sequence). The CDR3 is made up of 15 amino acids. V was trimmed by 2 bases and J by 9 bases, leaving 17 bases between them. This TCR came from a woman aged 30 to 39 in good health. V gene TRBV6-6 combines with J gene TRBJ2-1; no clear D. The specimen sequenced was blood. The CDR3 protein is CASSYVVTDLSEQFF. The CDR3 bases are TGTGCCAGCAGTTACGTAGTTACCGATTTATCTGAGCAGTTCTTC.